These 24 T cell receptor beta chains share one sample of origin, sequenced in a study of blood T cell repertoires in COVID-19. Using immunoSEQ multiplex PCR, the repertoire was profiled, and TCRdb retains in-frame clones only, with some absent. The profile covers a few hundred thousand clones, with 88% appearing a single time and 1.2% taken by the ten largest. The sequenced material came from PBMCs or T cells enriched from blood (not recorded which). Receptor source: a woman between 18 and 30 years old who had recovered from COVID-19.

The chain carries TRBV27 and TRBJ2-7, with D perhaps matching TRBD1 (5 bases). Germline V lookup: CDR1 MNHEY, CDR2 SMNVEV (reference sequence). Between the trimmed V and J ends, which lost 2 bases and 2 bases, there was a span of 10 bases. The CDR3 totals 14 residues. The CDR3 DNA follows: TGTGCCAGCAGTTTACCAGGGTTCGCCTACGAGCAGTACTTC. Translating gives CASSLPGFAYEQYF.

The genes are TRBV24-1 and TRBJ2-7; 8 bases are shared with TRBD2. The V gene's germline CDR1 is KGHDR and CDR2 SFDVKD. CDR3 size: 16 residues. V shed 8 bases and J 4 bases; nucleotides not matched to a gene: 15. The CDR3 DNA sequence: TGTGCCACCACTTACCGGGGGGGGGATTTCGGGTACGAGCAGTACTTC. This sequence encodes CATTYRGGDFGYEQYF.

This clone has just one count. The V gene is TRBV11-2, the J gene TRBJ2-1; no firm D call. V was pared by 1 base and J by 1 base, with 2 bases between. Germline lookup yields CDR1 SGHAT and CDR2 FQNNGV. This CDR3 is 13 amino acids long. CDR3 amino acids: CASSLVSYNEQFF. The CDR3 coding sequence is TGTGCCAGCAGCTTAGTATCCTACAATGAGCAGTTCTTC.

The chain carries TRBV10-1 and TRBJ2-1; TRBD2 aligns across 11 bases. V was clipped by 8 bases and J by 4 bases; unmatched bases: 7. Per the germline V gene, CDR1 is WNHNN and CDR2 is SYGVQD (reference sequence). The CDR3 has 15 residues. This chain's CDR3 is CASSPSGGTYNEQFF. The CDR3 nucleotides read TGCGCCAGCTCGCCTAGCGGGGGGACATACAATGAGCAGTTCTTC.

This chain connects TRBV7-9 to TRBJ2-1; possible D gene TRBD2, 6 bases. Trimming stripped 5 bases from V and 8 bases from J, with 19 bases between. Germline V gives CDR1 SEHNR, CDR2 FQNEAQ (reference sequence). This CDR3 has 15 amino acids. This CDR3 reads CASSRTGTPLDEQFF. The CDR3 DNA follows: TGTGCCAGCAGCCGAACCGGGACTCCTCTCGATGAGCAGTTCTTC.

The chain employs TRBV27 and TRBJ1-2, with D perhaps TRBD1 (6 bases). The CDR3 contains 15 residues. Germline V gene data show CDR1 as MNHEY and CDR2 as SMNVEV (reference sequence). V was pared by 4 bases and J by 1 base, with 13 bases between. The CDR3 DNA is TGTGCCAGCAGTTCCGGGGCAGGGGATAACTATGGCTACACCTTC. Protein product: CASSSGAGDNYGYTF.

The chain is built from TRBV28 and TRBJ1-2, with TRBD1 matching 7 bases. Germline V gene data show CDR1 as MDHEN and CDR2 as SYDVKM. V was clipped by 5 bases and J by 9 bases; unmatched bases: 9. The CDR3 runs to 13 residues. CDR3 coding DNA: TGTGCCAGCAGTGCAGGACAGGCTAAGCGCTACACCTTC. Translated, it gives CASSAGQAKRYTF.

V and J are TRBV23-1 and TRBJ1-3; possibly TRBD1 for D (5 bases). TRBV23-1 is known as an ORF, though its function is uncertain. The CDR3 covers 15 residues. V shed 4 bases and J shed 7 bases, with 17 bases lying between them. Here the CDR3 reads CASSPSKGRGNTIYF. CDR3 DNA: TGCGCCAGCAGTCCATCAAAAGGACGGGGGAACACCATATATTTT.

V gene TRBV23-1 combines with J gene TRBJ1-3; D call uncertain. TRBV23-1 is known as an ORF, though its function is uncertain. CDR3 length: 13 residues. V gave up 7 bases and J gave up 0 bases, with 7 bases separating them. Written as DNA, the CDR3 is TGCGCCAGCAAAGAGATCTCTGGAAACACCATATATTTT. Protein product: CASKEISGNTIYF.

This clone was detected only once. The V gene is TRBV10-3, the J gene TRBJ1-1, with 8 bases identical to TRBD1. J lost 4 bases, V lost 7 bases, and 2 bases had no gene match. This CDR3 is built from 12 residues. The germline V gene encodes CDR1 ENHRY and CDR2 SYGVKD. CDR3 sequence: CAITTGGTEAFF. CDR3 DNA: TGTGCCATCACCACAGGGGGCACTGAAGCTTTCTTT.

This chain connects TRBV27 to TRBJ1-3; D is possibly TRBD1 (6 bases). The germline CDR1 and CDR2 sequences are MNHEY and SMNVEV (reference sequence). This CDR3 has 15 amino acids. V lost 4 bases and J 2 bases, leaving 12 bases between the germline ends. In DNA form, the CDR3 reads TGTGCCAGCAGTTCGACAGGAGCCACTGGAAACACCATATATTTT. This sequence encodes CASSSTGATGNTIYF.

The V gene is TRBV3-1 (or the pseudogene TRBV3-2), the J gene TRBJ2-6; TRBD2 aligns across 8 bases. Trimming at V came to 4 bases and at J to 0 bases, leaving 11 bases not matched to a gene. Germline V CDR1 and CDR2: LGHDT, YNNKEL (reference sequence). This CDR3 contains 19 residues. CDR3 coding DNA: TGTGCCAGCAGCCCGGGGGGGCTCTTCTTAAGCTCTGGGGCCAACGTCCTGACTTTC. Protein sequence: CASSPGGLFLSSGANVLTF.

J is TRBJ1-1 and V is TRBV12-5; a weak D match, TRBD1 (6 bases). Germline V gene sequence: CDR1 LGHNT, CDR2 FRNRAP. CDR3 size: 19 residues. Trimming removed 1 base at V and 2 bases at J, with 23 bases between. CDR3 sequence reads: CASGLAVLEGGIFNTEAFF. The CDR3 DNA reads TGTGCTAGTGGTTTGGCGGTTTTGGAGGGGGGGATCTTCAACACTGAAGCTTTCTTT.

The CDR3 region is CASSENGPGTAYGYTF. The CDR3 DNA reads as TGTGCCAGCAGTGAAAACGGGCCCGGGACAGCCTATGGCTACACCTTC. The gene calls are TRBV2 and TRBJ1-2; 7 bases align to TRBD1. The CDR3 length is 16 residues. The V gene end was trimmed by 2 bases and the J gene end by 4 bases; junction bases not matched to a gene: 10. Germline lookup yields CDR1 SNHLY and CDR2 FYNNEI.

V gene TRBV11-2 combines with J gene TRBJ2-2; D may be TRBD1 (5 bases). Germline CDR1 is SGHAT and CDR2 is FQNNGV. The CDR3 is 19 residues long. Between the trimmed V and J ends, which lost 2 bases and 6 bases, there was a span of 25 bases. CDR3 loop: CASSLHPGQGSLMSGELFF. CDR3 nucleotides: TGTGCCAGCAGCTTACACCCCGGGCAGGGCTCATTAATGTCCGGGGAGCTGTTTTTT.

This clone was seen just once. This chain links TRBV18 with TRBJ1-1, with D maybe TRBD1 (6 bases). Germline CDR1 is KGHSH and CDR2 is LQKENI. CDR3 length: 14 residues. Deletions cut 6 bases from V and 5 bases from J, with 16 bases between. CDR3 loop: CASSSGGALTEAFF. The CDR3 region has the DNA TGTGCCAGCTCTTCCGGGGGGGCTCTGACTGAAGCTTTCTTT.

The rearrangement joins TRBV5-1 to TRBJ1-1; D is undetermined. V shed 3 bases and J shed 1 base, with 13 bases lying between them. Germline CDR1 and CDR2: SGHRS and YFSETQ. The CDR3 is made up of 15 amino acids. The CDR3, as DNA: TGCGCCAGCAGCTCAGGCGGAGGTGGGAACACTGAAGCTTTCTTT. Amino acids: CASSSGGGGNTEAFF.

The rearrangement links TRBV3-1 (or the pseudogene TRBV3-2) to TRBJ1-6; 7 bases are shared with TRBD1. J lost 5 bases, V lost 3 bases, and 4 bases had no gene match. The germline V gene has CDR1 LGHDT and CDR2 YNNKEL (reference sequence). The CDR3 runs 15 residues. The DNA of the CDR3 is TGTGCCAGCAGCCACGAGGGGACAGATAATTCACCCCTCCACTTT. Its translation: CASSHEGTDNSPLHF.

J is TRBJ1-1 and V is TRBV6-5; possibly TRBD1 for D (5 bases). This CDR3 has 14 amino acids. V shed 6 bases and J shed 1 base, with 12 bases lying between them. The germline V gene encodes CDR1 MNHEY and CDR2 SVGAGI. The CDR3 loop reads CASSWGGTNTEAFF. The CDR3 DNA is TGTGCCAGCAGCTGGGGGGGGACGAACACTGAAGCTTTCTTT.

The J gene is TRBJ2-5, the V gene TRBV30, with D possibly TRBD1 on 6 matching bases. The germline V gene encodes CDR1 GTSNPN and CDR2 SVGIG (reference sequence). The ends were cut back, 2 bases at V and 1 base at J, with 14 bases in the middle. The CDR3 is 15 amino acids. The CDR3 sequence is CAWSRGQLRQETQYF. The CDR3 region has the DNA TGTGCCTGGAGTAGAGGACAGCTTCGCCAAGAGACCCAGTACTTC.

This clone was seen just once. The chain recombines TRBV5-1 with TRBJ1-2; 7 nucleotides align to TRBD1. The J segment lost 1 base and the V segment lost 1 base, leaving 7 bases of the junction unmatched. The germline V gene has CDR1 SGHRS and CDR2 YFSETQ. The CDR3 runs 16 residues. The CDR3 nucleotides read TGCGCCAGCAGCTTGACGCCGGGACAGAGTAACTATGGCTACACCTTC. This translates into CASSLTPGQSNYGYTF.

The chain is built from TRBV7-3 and TRBJ1-2; no firm D call. The CDR3 length is 13 residues. Germline-derived CDR1 and CDR2 are SGHTA and FQGTGA. V shed 4 bases and J shed 2 bases, with 8 bases lying between them. The CDR3 is CASSSGGNYGYTF. In DNA form, the CDR3 reads TGTGCCAGCAGCTCTGGAGGGAACTATGGCTACACCTTC. The variable domain in full, completed from reference TRBV7-3 and TRBJ1-2, reads GAGVSQTPSNKVTEKGKYVELRCDPISGHTALYWYRQSLGQGPEFLIYFQGTGAADDSGLPNDRFFAVRPEGSVSTLKIQRTERGDSAVYLCASSSGGNYGYTFGSGTRLTVV.

This clone showed up just a few times. One end of the junction does not line up with germline, which may come from a read error. At the DNA level, this CDR3 is encoded by other sequences in the same sample as well. The chain joins TRBV5-1 to TRBJ2-1, with 9 nucleotides matching TRBD1. Per the germline V gene, CDR1 is SGHRS and CDR2 is YFSETQ. This CDR3 comprises 15 residues. The CDR3 here is CASSLGDRDYNEQFF. The CDR3 nucleotides read TGCGCCAGCAGTTTGGGGGACAGGGATTACAATGAGCAGTTCTTC.

The rearrangement joins TRBV6-5 to TRBJ1-6; tentatively, D is TRBD1 (6 bases). Deletions cut 6 bases from V and 10 bases from J, with 16 bases between. The CDR3 extends over 14 amino acids. Germline V gene lookup returns CDR1 MNHEY and CDR2 SVGAGI. CDR3 coding DNA: TGTGCCAGCAGCCGAGCTAAGGACAGCTCACCCCTCCACTTT. Protein: CASSRAKDSSPLHF.